This section outlines one T cell receptor beta chain sequence together with its context. These data originate in a study of blood T cell repertoires in COVID-19. The overall study: From the United States, Italy and Spain came samples of acute and convalescent COVID-19. Sources were T cells, B-cell-depleted T cells, or PBMCs; the material itself was cDNA or gDNA.

The data were produced by immunoSEQ multiplex PCR, yet TCRdb's version contains in-frame clones alone and is incomplete. This sample has around 40,000 clones; approximately 88% occur once, and the top ten carry about 22%. Germline V gene data show CDR1 as MNHEY and CDR2 as SVGAGI. This CDR3 is built from 13 residues. The V end was cut by 6 bases, the J end by 8 bases, with 16 bases between. This receptor was taken from a man aged 45-60 years with active COVID-19. The chain employs TRBV6-5 and TRBJ1-2; the D is unclear. Sequenced input: peripheral blood. The CDR3 DNA sequence: TGTGCCAGCAGGGCGGGTTCAAGTGGCGGCTACACCTTC. Translation gives CASRAGSSGGYTF.